This TCR beta chain originates from a study of PD-1 blockade in mismatch repair-deficient tumors. Study-level information: All were previously treated, progressing patients with approximately 12 mismatch repair-deficient cancer types.

The repertoire was sequenced with immunoSEQ multiplex PCR; TCRdb's copy has only in-frame clones and lacks some. The sample lists around 100,000 clones; 82% were seen once. As concerns this clone: Its target is not known.

All patients were mismatch repair deficient, assessed by either PCR or immunohistochemistry. TCR sequencing covered three patients who responded to pembrolizumab. General study points: Tumor-resident clones, often undetectable pretreatment in blood, expanded then contracted after pembrolizumab.

The TCR was taken from an adult with mismatch repair-deficient cancer. Sample: peripheral blood, taken roughly eight months after starting pembrolizumab.

The CDR3 protein is CASSISGVNSGANVLTF. In DNA, the CDR3 is TGTGCCAGTAGTATCTCCGGGGTTAACTCTGGGGCCAACGTCCTGACTTTC. The chain employs TRBV19 and TRBJ2-6, with a tentative D call TRBD2 (5 bases). The CDR3 sequence is 17 residues long. Per the germline V gene, CDR1 is LNHDA and CDR2 is SQIVND (reference sequence). V lost 3 bases, J lost 0 bases, and 12 bases lay in between.